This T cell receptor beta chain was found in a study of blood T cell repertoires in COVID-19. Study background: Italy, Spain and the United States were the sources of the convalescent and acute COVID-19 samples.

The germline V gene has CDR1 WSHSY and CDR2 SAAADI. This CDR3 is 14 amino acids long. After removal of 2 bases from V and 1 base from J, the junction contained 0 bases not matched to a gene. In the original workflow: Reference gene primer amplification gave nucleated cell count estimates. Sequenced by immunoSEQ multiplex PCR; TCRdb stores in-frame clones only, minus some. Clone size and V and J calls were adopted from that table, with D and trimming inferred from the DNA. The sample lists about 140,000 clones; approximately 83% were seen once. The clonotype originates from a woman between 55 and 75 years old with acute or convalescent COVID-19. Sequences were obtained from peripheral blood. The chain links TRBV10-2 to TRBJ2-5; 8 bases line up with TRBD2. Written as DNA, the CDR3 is TGCGCCAGCAGTGAGACTAGCGGCCAAGAGACCCAGTACTTC. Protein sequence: CASSETSGQETQYF.